Below are 3 T cell receptor beta chains sequenced from a single sample in a study of blood T cells in healthy people across ages. Combining a sample-barcoded 5' primer with a J-beta primer mix, a second PCR ran for 7 to 11 cycles. A single record per CDR3 protein comes from TCRdb applying MiXCR to the 5' RACE reads. Among about 1.1 million distinct CDR3 sequences, around two fifths were seen once, and the ten largest hold about an eighth. Material: blood. The receptors come from a man between 18 and 29 years old in good health.

V and J are TRBV7-8 and TRBJ1-3; no reliable D call. This CDR3 comprises 14 residues. CDR1 is SGHVS, CDR2 FQNEAQ, per germline. V was shortened by 6 bases and J by 4 bases, with 13 bases between the two germline ends. The CDR3 region has the DNA TGTGCCAGCAGTCTGAACTTACTGGGAAACACCATATATTTT. As protein: CASSLNLLGNTIYF.

In DNA form, the CDR3 reads TGCGCCAGCAGCCATGTCCTAGGAAGCAATCAGCCCCAGCATTTT. Its translation: CASSHVLGSNQPQHF. V and J are TRBV4-3 and TRBJ1-5; D is unclear. Looked up from germline, CDR1 is LGHNA and CDR2 is YSLEER. The V gene lost 3 bases and the J gene lost 1 base, with 10 bases spanning the gap. The CDR3 has 15 residues.

The V call is TRBV4-1, the J call TRBJ1-6, with 10 bases identical to TRBD1. Trimming cost V 0 bases and J 8 bases; bases outside gene matches: 1. Germline-derived CDR1 and CDR2 are MGHRA and YSYEKL. The CDR3 covers 15 residues. The CDR3 nucleotides read TGCGCCAGCAGCCAAGAGGGGACAGGGGATTCACCCCTCCACTTT. It yields the protein CASSQEGTGDSPLHF.